Below, 12 T cell receptor beta chains from the same sample are listed, as sequenced in a study of read filtering for tumor transcriptome and immune sequencing. The library was built from around 380 ng RNA with molecular barcoded adaptors for alpha/delta and beta/gamma chains. TCRdb reprocessed the reads with MiXCR, giving one entry per CDR3 protein. The sample has 50,000 or so distinct CDR3 sequences, around an eighth seen once. The specimen sequenced was a population of CD138-negative cells sorted from bone marrow. The source of these receptors is a donor over 35 with multiple myeloma.

This clonotype came up many times. The chain recombines TRBV2 with TRBJ1-4, with 11 bases lining up with TRBD1. The CDR3 is made up of 15 amino acids. Germline trimming cut 7 bases from V and 8 bases from J; bases unmatched to any gene: 9. Germline V gene lookup returns CDR1 SNHLY and CDR2 FYNNEI. The CDR3 DNA sequence: TGTGCCAGCACCCGAACGGGACAGGGGGTCGAAAAACTGTTTTTT. Amino acid sequence: CASTRTGQGVEKLFF.

This clonotype was counted at least ten times. The chain uses TRBV27 and TRBJ1-6, with 10 bases identical to TRBD1. The germline gives CDR1 MNHEY, CDR2 SMNVEV (reference sequence). The CDR3 totals 16 residues. Unmatched junction bases numbered 8, after V lost 6 bases and J lost 6 bases. The CDR3 nucleotides are TGTGCCAGCAGCCGCAGCCGGGACAGGGGTAATTCACCCCTCCACTTT. Its protein is CASSRSRDRGNSPLHF.

The chain is built from TRBV7-8 and TRBJ1-5, with 8 bases that match TRBD1. J gave up 7 bases and V 4 bases, and 9 bases lay outside the gene matches. The CDR3 loop spans 15 amino acids. The germline gives CDR1 SGHVS, CDR2 FQNEAQ. CDR3 coding DNA: TGTGCCAGCAGCTCCTCGGACAGGGTGGGCCAGCCCCAGCATTTT. Its protein is CASSSSDRVGQPQHF.

This clonotype was recorded at least ten times. This sequence joins TRBV9 and TRBJ2-5; 8 bases match TRBD2. Germline assignment: CDR1 SGDLS and CDR2 YYNGEE. The CDR3 spans 15 residues. V trimming: 0 bases; J trimming: 10 bases; junction bases outside the gene matches: 11. The CDR3, as DNA: TGTGCCAGCAGCGTAGGAGGCGGGGGGATGCCGGACCAGTACTTC. Translation gives CASSVGGGGMPDQYF.

This clonotype occurred a few times. This could be a read error, since a much larger clone is one nucleotide away. The V and J genes are TRBV7-9 and TRBJ1-4; no reliable D call. The CDR3 contains 13 residues. Germline loops: CDR1 SEHNR, CDR2 FQNEAQ (reference sequence). CDR3 sequence: CASSLTVGEKLCF. The CDR3 coding sequence is TGTGCCAGCAGCTTAACAGTTGGGGAAAAACTGTGTTTT.

This clonotype was counted at least ten times. The rearrangement joins TRBV29-1 to TRBJ1-1; TRBD1 is a possible D gene (6 bases). Germline V gives CDR1 SQVTM, CDR2 ANQGSEA. This CDR3 region has 11 residues. This CDR3 reads CTYREGTEAFF. Here the CDR3 DNA reads TGCACTTACAGGGAGGGCACTGAAGCTTTCTTT.

This clonotype showed up many times. The chain uses TRBV12-3 or TRBV12-4 and TRBJ1-4; 7 positions agree with TRBD1. The CDR3 spans 14 residues. V trimming: 4 bases; J trimming: 5 bases; junction bases outside the gene matches: 4. The CDR3 here is CASSSARGNEKLFF. For the CDR3, the DNA is TGTGCCAGCAGTTCGGCCAGGGGGAATGAAAAACTGTTTTTT.

This clonotype was counted a few times. Given a far larger clone just one base away, this is likely a sequencing read error. The chain recombines TRBV5-6 with TRBJ1-1; D ambiguous. The V gene's germline CDR1 is SGHDT and CDR2 YYEEEE. Trimming pared 1 base from V and 3 bases from J, leaving 1 base between. This CDR3 has 11 residues. CDR3 sequence: CASSLYTEAFF. Written as DNA, the CDR3 is TGTGCCAGCAGCTTGTACACTGAAGCTTTCTTT.

The table lists this clonotype with many counts. The V gene is TRBV7-3, the J gene TRBJ2-3; 10 nucleotides match TRBD2. V was pared by 6 bases and J by 1 base, with 10 bases of the junction left unmatched. This CDR3 has 17 residues. The V gene's germline CDR1 is SGHTA and CDR2 FQGTGA. CDR3 sequence reads: CASSQGSGGARTDTQYF. The DNA for the CDR3 is TGTGCCAGCAGTCAAGGGAGCGGGGGGGCCCGCACAGATACGCAGTATTTT.

This clonotype has a count of ten or more. The chain uses TRBV18 and TRBJ2-5, with TRBD1 identical over 8 bases. The V gene end was trimmed by 2 bases and the J gene end by 7 bases; junction bases not matched to a gene: 15. In germline, CDR1 is KGHSH, CDR2 LQKENI. The CDR3 consists of 17 residues. CDR3 bases: TGTGCCAGCTCACCAGGGACGGAGACAGGGGTCCCCGGGACCCAGTACTTC. This codes for CASSPGTETGVPGTQYF.

This clonotype was seen only a few times. This chain links TRBV15 with TRBJ2-5, with D unclear. V lost 0 bases to trimming and J lost 3 bases, with 11 bases between them. The CDR3 contains 15 residues. Germline V gene lookup returns CDR1 LNHNV and CDR2 YYDKDF (reference sequence). The DNA for the CDR3 is TGTGCCACCAGCAGAGATAAGTCAGCAAAAGAGACCCAGTACTTC. Translating gives CATSRDKSAKETQYF.

This clonotype was detected only a few times. The J gene is TRBJ2-5, the V gene TRBV5-4; the match to TRBD2 covers 7 bases. CDR1 and CDR2 from the germline V gene are SGHNT and YYREEE (reference sequence). V lost 3 bases, J lost 5 bases, and 1 base stayed unmatched. The length of the CDR3 is 12 residues. The CDR3 DNA follows: TGTGCCAGCAGCTGGGGGGGGGAGACCCAGTACTTC. It encodes CASSWGGETQYF.